This T cell receptor beta chain was obtained from a study of cytomegalovirus exposure and HLA in healthy donors. Study observations and caveats: Reports credit the classifier with highly specific, highly sensitive diagnosis of cytomegalovirus status.

Primers included in the PCR were 60 Vbeta and 13 Jbeta primers. This table comes from immunoSEQ multiplex PCR, and its TCRdb copy is limited to in-frame clones, with some not included. The sample carries about 78,000 clones, 75% to 90% recorded once. This CDR3 is built from 17 residues. Trimming took 6 bases from V and 2 from J; bases not matched to a gene: 9. Germline values: CDR1 SGHTA, CDR2 FQGNSA. Comment on this clone: Its specificity is unknown.

Sequences were obtained from PBMCs. This TCR was sampled from a man in his fifties in good health and CMV-seropositive. The chain employs TRBV7-2 and TRBJ2-7, with 14 bases lining up with TRBD2. Written as DNA, the CDR3 is TGTGCCAGCAGGGGACTAGCGGGAGAGCCTCCCCCCTACGAGCAGTACTTC. Its translation is CASRGLAGEPPPYEQYF.